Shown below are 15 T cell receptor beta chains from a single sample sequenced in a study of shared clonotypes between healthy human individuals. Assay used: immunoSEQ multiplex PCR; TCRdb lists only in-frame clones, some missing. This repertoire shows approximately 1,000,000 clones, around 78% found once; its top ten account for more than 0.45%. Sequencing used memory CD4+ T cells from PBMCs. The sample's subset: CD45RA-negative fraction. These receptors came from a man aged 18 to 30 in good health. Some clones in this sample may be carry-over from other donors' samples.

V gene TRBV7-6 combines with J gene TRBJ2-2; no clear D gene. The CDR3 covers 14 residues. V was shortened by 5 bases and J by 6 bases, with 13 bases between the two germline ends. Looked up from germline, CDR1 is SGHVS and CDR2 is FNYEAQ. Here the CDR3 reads CASSQQLASGELFF. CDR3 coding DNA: TGTGCCAGCAGCCAGCAGCTCGCGTCCGGGGAGCTGTTTTTT.

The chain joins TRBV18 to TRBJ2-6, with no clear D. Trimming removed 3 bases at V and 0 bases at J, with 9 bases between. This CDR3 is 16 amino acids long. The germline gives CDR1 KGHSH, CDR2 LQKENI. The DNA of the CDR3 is TGTGCCAGCTCACCCACACCACGCTCTGGGGCCAACGTCCTGACTTTC. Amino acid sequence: CASSPTPRSGANVLTF.

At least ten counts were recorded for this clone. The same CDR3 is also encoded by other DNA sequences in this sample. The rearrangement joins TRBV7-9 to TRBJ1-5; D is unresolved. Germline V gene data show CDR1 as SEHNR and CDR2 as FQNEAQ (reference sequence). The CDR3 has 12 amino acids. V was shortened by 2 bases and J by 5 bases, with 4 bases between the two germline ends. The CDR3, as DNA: TGTGCCAGCAGCTTAACCGATCAGCCCCAGCATTTT. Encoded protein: CASSLTDQPQHF.

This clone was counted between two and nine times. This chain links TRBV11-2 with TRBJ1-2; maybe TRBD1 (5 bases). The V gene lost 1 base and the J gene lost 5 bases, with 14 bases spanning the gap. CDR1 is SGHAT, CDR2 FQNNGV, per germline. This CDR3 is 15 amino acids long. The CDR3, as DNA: TGTGCCAGCAGCTTAGCGAAGAAGGGGCCATATGGCTACACCTTC. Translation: CASSLAKKGPYGYTF.

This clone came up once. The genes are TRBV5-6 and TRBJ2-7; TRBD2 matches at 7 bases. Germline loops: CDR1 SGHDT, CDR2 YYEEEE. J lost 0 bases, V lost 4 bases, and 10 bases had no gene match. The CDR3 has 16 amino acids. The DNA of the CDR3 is TGTGCCAGCAGCCCCCTTCGGCGGGAGAGCTCCTACGAGCAGTACTTC. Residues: CASSPLRRESSYEQYF.

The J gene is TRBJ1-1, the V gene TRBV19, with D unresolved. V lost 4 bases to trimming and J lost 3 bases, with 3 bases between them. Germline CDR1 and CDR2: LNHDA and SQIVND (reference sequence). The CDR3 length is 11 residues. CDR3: CASSSYTEAFF. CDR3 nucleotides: TGTGCCAGTAGTAGTTACACTGAAGCTTTCTTT. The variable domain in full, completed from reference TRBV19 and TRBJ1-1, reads DGGITQSPKYLFRKEGQNVTLSCEQNLNHDAMYWYRQDPGQGLRLIYYSQIVNDFQKGDIAEGYSVSREKKESFPLTVTSAQKNPTAFYLCASSSYTEAFFGQGTRLTVV.

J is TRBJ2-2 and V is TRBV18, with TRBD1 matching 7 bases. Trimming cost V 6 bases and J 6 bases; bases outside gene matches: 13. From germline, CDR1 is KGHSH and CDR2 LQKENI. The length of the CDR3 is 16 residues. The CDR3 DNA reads TGTGCCAGCTCCCCTTTTGGGACAGACCTGGCCGGGGAGCTGTTTTTT. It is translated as CASSPFGTDLAGELFF.

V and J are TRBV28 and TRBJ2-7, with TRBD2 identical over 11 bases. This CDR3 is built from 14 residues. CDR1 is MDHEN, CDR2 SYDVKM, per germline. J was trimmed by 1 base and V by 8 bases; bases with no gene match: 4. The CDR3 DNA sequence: TGTGCCAGCTGTGGGACTAGCGGTTCCTACGAGCAGTACTTC. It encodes CASCGTSGSYEQYF.

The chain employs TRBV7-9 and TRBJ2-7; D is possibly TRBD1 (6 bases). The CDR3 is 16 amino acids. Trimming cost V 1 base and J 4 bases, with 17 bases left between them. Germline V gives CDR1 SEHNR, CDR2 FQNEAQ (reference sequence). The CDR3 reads CASSLGVRGSKYEQYF. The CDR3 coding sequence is TGTGCCAGCAGCTTAGGGGTCAGGGGATCTAAGTACGAGCAGTACTTC.

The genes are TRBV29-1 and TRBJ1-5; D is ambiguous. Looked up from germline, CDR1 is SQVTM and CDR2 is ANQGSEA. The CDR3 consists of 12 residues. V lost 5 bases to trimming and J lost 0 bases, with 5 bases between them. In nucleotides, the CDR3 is TGCAGCGTTACCGATAGCAATCAGCCCCAGCATTTT. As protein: CSVTDSNQPQHF.

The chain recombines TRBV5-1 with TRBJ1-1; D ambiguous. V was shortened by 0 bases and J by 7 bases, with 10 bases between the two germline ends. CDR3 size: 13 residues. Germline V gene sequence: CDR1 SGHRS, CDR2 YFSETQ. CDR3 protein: CASSLAGPDEAFF. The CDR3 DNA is TGCGCCAGCAGCTTGGCCGGGCCCGATGAAGCTTTCTTT.

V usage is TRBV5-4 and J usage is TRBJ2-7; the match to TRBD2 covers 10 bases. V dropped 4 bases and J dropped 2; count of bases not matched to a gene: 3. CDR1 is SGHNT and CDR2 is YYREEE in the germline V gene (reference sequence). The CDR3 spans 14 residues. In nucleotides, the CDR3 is TGTGCCAGCAGCCCAAGCGGGAGGGCCTACGAGCAGTACTTC. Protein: CASSPSGRAYEQYF.

CDR3 bases: TGCGCCAGCAGCCAAGATCTCACATTTCATCAGCCCCAGCATTTT. Its protein product is CASSQDLTFHQPQHF. The rearrangement uses TRBV4-1 and TRBJ1-5; D not resolved. Trimming took 0 bases from V and 5 from J, leaving 11 bases between them. The length of the CDR3 is 15 residues. CDR1 and CDR2 from the germline V gene are MGHRA and YSYEKL.

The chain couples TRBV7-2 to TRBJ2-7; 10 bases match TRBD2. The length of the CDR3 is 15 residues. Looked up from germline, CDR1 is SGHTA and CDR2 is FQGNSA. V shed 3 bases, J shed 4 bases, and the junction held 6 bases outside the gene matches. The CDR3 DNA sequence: TGTGCCAGCAGCTTTCAGACTAGCGGGCGATACGAGCAGTACTTC. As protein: CASSFQTSGRYEQYF. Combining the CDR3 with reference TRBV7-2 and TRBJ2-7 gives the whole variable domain GAGVSQSPSNKVTEKGKDVELRCDPISGHTALYWYRQSLGQGLEFLIYFQGNSAPDKSGLPSDRFSAERTGGSVSTLTIQRTQQEDSAVYLCASSFQTSGRYEQYFGPGTRLTVT.

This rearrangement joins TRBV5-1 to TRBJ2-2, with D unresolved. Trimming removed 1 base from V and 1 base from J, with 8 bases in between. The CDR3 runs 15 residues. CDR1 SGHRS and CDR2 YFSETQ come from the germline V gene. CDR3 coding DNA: TGCGCCAGCAGCTTGAGTTGGGAGAACACCGGGGAGCTGTTTTTT. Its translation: CASSLSWENTGELFF.